These 30 T cell receptor beta chains were sequenced from one sample in a study of cytotoxic CD8 clonotypes in ibrutinib-treated CLL. TCRdb's table, derived via immunoSEQ multiplex PCR, lists solely in-frame clones and lacks some. The table has some 130,000 clones, around 76% seen once; the top ten hold approximately 5.1%. Sequences were derived from PBMCs, sampled after 24 months of ibrutinib treatment. Receptors were obtained from a human donor with chronic lymphocytic leukemia.

The genes are TRBV6-6 and TRBJ2-3, with D perhaps given as TRBD1 or TRBD2 (5 bases each). CDR3 length: 15 amino acids. The V gene lost 0 bases and the J gene lost 2 bases, with 9 bases spanning the gap. The germline CDR1 and CDR2 sequences are MNHNY and SVGAGI (reference sequence). The CDR3 loop reads CASSYSGEPTDTQYF. The CDR3 nucleotides are TGTGCCAGCAGTTACTCGGGGGAACCCACAGATACGCAGTATTTT.

The CDR3 nucleotides are TGTGCCAGCAGTTTTGGGACAGGGTGGCGAGAGACCCAGTACTTC. Translating gives CASSFGTGWRETQYF. The chain recombines TRBV28 with TRBJ2-5, with 9 positions matching TRBD1. The ends lost 3 bases at V and 4 bases at J; junction bases unmatched: 6. Germline CDR1 and CDR2: MDHEN and SYDVKM. The CDR3 has 15 residues.

The J gene is TRBJ2-5, the V gene TRBV7-9; D not resolved. In germline, CDR1 is SEHNR, CDR2 FQNEAQ (reference sequence). Trimming stripped 8 bases from V and 5 bases from J, with 6 bases between. The CDR3 length is 10 residues. The CDR3 DNA follows: TGTGCCAGCGGGCGTGAGACCCAGTACTTC. The encoded protein is CASGRETQYF.

The rearrangement links TRBV7-2 to TRBJ2-5, with D unclear. Trimming stripped 3 bases from V and 5 bases from J, with 19 bases between. Germline CDR1 is SGHTA and CDR2 is FQGNSA. The CDR3 has 16 residues. CDR3 sequence (DNA): TGTGCCAGCAGCTTGCTGCGGCCAGCCCCCCGTGAGACCCAGTACTTC. It encodes CASSLLRPAPRETQYF. The full variable domain, rest sourced from reference TRBV7-2 and TRBJ2-5, is GAGVSQSPSNKVTEKGKDVELRCDPISGHTALYWYRQSLGQGLEFLIYFQGNSAPDKSGLPSDRFSAERTGGSVSTLTIQRTQQEDSAVYLCASSLLRPAPRETQYFGPGTRLLVL.

The rearrangement links TRBV7-3 to TRBJ2-5; D perhaps matches TRBD2 (6 bases). The germline V gene encodes CDR1 SGHTA and CDR2 FQGTGA. The V and J ends lost 1 base and 2 bases respectively, with 11 bases between them. This CDR3 has 15 amino acids. CDR3 DNA: TGTGCCAGCAGCTTAATCATGGGAGGACAAGAGACCCAGTACTTC. Its protein is CASSLIMGGQETQYF.

The chain uses TRBV27 and TRBJ2-1; perhaps D is TRBD1 or TRBD2 (7 bases each). V lost 4 bases, J lost 12 bases, and 16 bases lay in between. This CDR3 has 13 residues. Germline CDR1 is MNHEY and CDR2 is SMNVEV (reference sequence). CDR3 sequence reads: CASSWEGAALQFF. The CDR3, as DNA: TGTGCCAGCAGTTGGGAGGGGGCTGCTTTGCAGTTCTTC.

The DNA for the CDR3 is TGTGCCAGCAGCTTTGGGCAGCTGAACACTGAAGCTTTCTTT. It is translated as CASSFGQLNTEAFF. The chain carries TRBV5-8 and TRBJ1-1; D remains ambiguous. The V gene lost 2 bases and the J gene lost 0 bases, with 8 bases spanning the gap. Looked up from germline, CDR1 is SGHTS and CDR2 is YDEGEE. CDR3 length: 14 amino acids.

As DNA, the CDR3 is TGTGCCAGCAGATCCGGGACAGGGGGATCGTATGGCTACACCTTC. It codes for CASRSGTGGSYGYTF. This sequence joins TRBV7-8 and TRBJ1-2; TRBD1 aligns across 11 bases. V lost 6 bases, J lost 5 bases, and 8 bases stayed unmatched. Germline V gene sequence: CDR1 SGHVS, CDR2 FQNEAQ. CDR3 length equals 15 residues.

The genes are TRBV29-1 and TRBJ2-7, with D uncertain. The CDR3 sequence is 11 residues long. The germline V and J ends were trimmed by 4 bases and 0 bases, with 4 bases remaining between them. Germline assignment: CDR1 SQVTM and CDR2 ANQGSEA. CDR3 in amino acids: CSVASSYEQYF. The CDR3 coding sequence is TGCAGCGTTGCCTCCTCCTACGAGCAGTACTTC.

CDR3 coding DNA: TGTGCCAGCAGCCCCTCTAGCGGAGGGGCCACCGGGGAGCTGTTTTTT. This codes for CASSPSSGGATGELFF. The chain combines TRBV7-3 with TRBJ2-2; TRBD2 matches 7 bases. The germline gives CDR1 SGHTA, CDR2 FQGTGA. V trimming: 5 bases; J trimming: 4 bases; junction bases outside the gene matches: 10. The CDR3 extends over 16 amino acids.

The rearrangement links TRBV7-2 to TRBJ2-1, with TRBD2 matching 11 bases. CDR1 is SGHTA, CDR2 FQGNSA, per germline. V dropped 3 bases and J dropped 5; count of bases not matched to a gene: 3. The CDR3 has 15 residues. The CDR3 coding sequence is TGTGCCAGCAGCTTGAGTAGCGGGGGGGACAATGAGCAGTTCTTC. As protein: CASSLSSGGDNEQFF.

The chain combines TRBV19 with TRBJ2-6, with 8 bases identical to TRBD1. Germline V lookup: CDR1 LNHDA, CDR2 SQIVND (reference sequence). The CDR3 length is 17 residues. The ends lost 9 bases at V and 0 bases at J; junction bases unmatched: 10. Written as DNA, the CDR3 is TGTGCCAGCCTCTCCCAGGGGGCCTTCTCTGGGGCCAACGTCCTGACTTTC. Its protein is CASLSQGAFSGANVLTF.

The genes are TRBV7-6 and TRBJ2-4; 9 bases map to TRBD2. The CDR3 contains 15 residues. V shed 1 base, J shed 8 bases, and the junction held 6 bases outside the gene matches. Germline V CDR1 and CDR2: SGHVS, FNYEAQ. CDR3 protein: CASSLGGGRGDIQYF. CDR3 sequence (DNA): TGTGCCAGCAGCTTAGGGGGCGGGAGGGGCGACATTCAGTACTTC.

The V and J genes are TRBV5-1 and TRBJ2-6, with a weak D call TRBD2 (5 bases). This CDR3 is built from 15 residues. CDR1 and CDR2 from the germline V gene are SGHRS and YFSETQ. V gave up 0 bases and J gave up 6 bases, with 10 bases separating them. Here the CDR3 reads CASSLVGSQANVLTF. CDR3 DNA sequence: TGCGCCAGCAGCTTGGTGGGGAGCCAGGCCAACGTCCTGACTTTC.

The rearrangement uses TRBV5-4 and TRBJ2-7; TRBD1 or TRBD2 may be the D gene (5 bases each). V shed 0 bases and J shed 2 bases, with 12 bases lying between them. Germline V gene data show CDR1 as SGHNT and CDR2 as YYREEE (reference sequence). This CDR3 is built from 15 residues. The DNA of the CDR3 is TGTGCCAGCAGCTTGGGAGGGGAGACTACCTACGAGCAGTACTTC. This sequence encodes CASSLGGETTYEQYF.

The genes are TRBV7-2 and TRBJ2-7, with 8 positions matching TRBD2. Trimming took 5 bases from V and 0 from J; bases not matched to a gene: 12. The CDR3 runs 17 residues. The germline gives CDR1 SGHTA, CDR2 FQGNSA. The CDR3 sequence: CASSPSRGGPTSYEQYF. The CDR3 DNA is TGTGCCAGCAGCCCAAGCCGGGGGGGGCCTACCTCCTACGAGCAGTACTTC. Supplemented by reference TRBV7-2 and TRBJ2-7, the full variable domain reads GAGVSQSPSNKVTEKGKDVELRCDPISGHTALYWYRQSLGQGLEFLIYFQGNSAPDKSGLPSDRFSAERTGGSVSTLTIQRTQQEDSAVYLCASSPSRGGPTSYEQYFGPGTRLTVT.

V gene TRBV13 combines with J gene TRBJ1-2, with D perhaps matching TRBD1 (5 bases). V lost 5 bases, J lost 7 bases, and 14 bases lay in between. The CDR3 sequence is 13 residues long. Germline CDR1 PRHDT, CDR2 FYEKMQ (reference sequence). CDR3 loop: CASSPGRGPGYTF. For the CDR3, the DNA is TGTGCCAGCAGCCCCGGGAGGGGACCTGGCTACACCTTC.

V usage is TRBV5-5 and J usage is TRBJ2-7; 9 nucleotides line up with TRBD2. V shed 3 bases, J shed 2 bases, and the junction held 3 bases outside the gene matches. The CDR3 length is 14 residues. From germline, CDR1 is SGHKS and CDR2 YYEKEE (reference sequence). CDR3 DNA: TGTGCCAGCAGCTCGACTAGCGGAACCTACGAGCAGTACTTC. Translated, it gives CASSSTSGTYEQYF.

The chain is built from TRBV9 and TRBJ1-2; D unresolved. Germline V gene data show CDR1 as SGDLS and CDR2 as YYNGEE. The V end was cut by 6 bases, the J end by 0 bases, with 9 bases between. The CDR3 totals 13 residues. In DNA form, the CDR3 reads TGTGCCAGCACCCCGGGAGCTAACTATGGCTACACCTTC. Protein product: CASTPGANYGYTF.

The chain combines TRBV30 with TRBJ2-1, with TRBD2 matching over 7 bases. After removal of 3 bases from V and 10 bases from J, the junction contained 6 bases not matched to a gene. CDR3 length: 12 amino acids. Germline V lookup: CDR1 GTSNPN, CDR2 SVGIG (reference sequence). The chain's CDR3 is CAWSHGRGEQFF. CDR3 in DNA: TGTGCCTGGAGCCACGGGCGGGGGGAGCAGTTCTTC.

The chain uses TRBV7-9 and TRBJ2-7; 9 nucleotides agree with TRBD2. Germline CDR1 reads SEHNR; CDR2 reads FQNEAQ (reference sequence). CDR3 size: 15 residues. V shed 6 bases and J 2 bases; nucleotides not matched to a gene: 8. DNA for the CDR3: TGTGCCAGCAGTACCAGCGGGGGGACTCCCTACGAGCAGTACTTC. Residues: CASSTSGGTPYEQYF.

The chain links TRBV29-1 to TRBJ1-1; D ambiguous. The CDR3 runs 12 residues. V lost 1 base and J lost 9, with 12 bases in between. CDR1 is SQVTM, CDR2 ANQGSEA, per germline. The CDR3 nucleotides are TGCAGCGTTGAAGGGACGGGCCCGCAAGCTTTCTTT. Its protein product is CSVEGTGPQAFF.

This chain joins TRBV5-1 and TRBJ2-1; D remains ambiguous. Per germline, CDR1 SGHRS and CDR2 YFSETQ. The CDR3 has 14 amino acids. Trimming removed 1 base at V and 12 bases at J, with 17 bases between. The CDR3 region has the DNA TGCGCCAGCAGCTTGACCCCCGTTGAACGTGGGCAGTTCTTC. This translates into CASSLTPVERGQFF.

The gene calls are TRBV27 and TRBJ2-7, with D possibly matching TRBD2 (5 bases). The germline V gene has CDR1 MNHEY and CDR2 SMNVEV (reference sequence). V lost 5 bases to trimming and J lost 3 bases, with 17 bases between them. This CDR3 has 15 amino acids. The CDR3 nucleotides read TGTGCCAGCAGTGCCGGTCCTTCCGGAGGCTACGAGCAGTACTTC. Its protein product is CASSAGPSGGYEQYF.

The chain uses TRBV28 and TRBJ1-1; 7 bases are a match to TRBD1. CDR3 length equals 14 residues. Germline loops: CDR1 MDHEN, CDR2 SYDVKM. V trimming: 6 bases; J trimming: 5 bases; junction bases outside the gene matches: 9. The CDR3 sequence is CASSPGGRGTEAFF. Here the CDR3 DNA reads TGTGCCAGCAGCCCAGGGGGTAGGGGGACTGAAGCTTTCTTT.

This clone was counted only a few times. The rearrangement links TRBV29-1 to TRBJ1-1; a weak D match, TRBD1 (5 bases). This CDR3 contains 14 residues. Germline CDR1 reads SQVTM; CDR2 reads ANQGSEA. V was trimmed by 1 base and J by 6 bases, leaving 15 bases between them. The CDR3 loop reads CSVEGGGAVAEAFF. The CDR3 DNA follows: TGCAGCGTTGAAGGCGGAGGGGCGGTCGCTGAAGCTTTCTTT.

This clone is a singleton in its sample. The genes are TRBV18 and TRBJ2-3, with D possibly being TRBD2 (7 bases). This CDR3 region has 15 residues. CDR1 KGHSH and CDR2 LQKENI come from the germline V gene. V was clipped by 2 bases and J by 6 bases, with 15 bases between them. The CDR3 DNA follows: TGTGCCAGCTCACCAGTGGGGGGGCGCAGGGATACGCAGTATTTT. Its translation: CASSPVGGRRDTQYF. The complete variable domain, with remaining parts taken from reference TRBV18 and TRBJ2-3, reads NAGVMQNPRHLVRRRGQEARLRCSPMKGHSHVYWYRQLPEEGLKFMVYLQKENIIDESGMPKERFSAEFPKEGPSILRIQQVVRGDSAAYFCASSPVGGRRDTQYFGPGTRLTVL.

The chain employs TRBV4-1 and TRBJ2-1; 7 nucleotides line up with TRBD2. The germline V gene encodes CDR1 MGHRA and CDR2 YSYEKL. The J segment lost 2 bases and the V segment lost 1 base, leaving 11 bases of the junction unmatched. CDR3 size: 18 residues. CDR3 in DNA: TGCGCCAGCAGCCAAGCCGACTCCCTAGCGGACCCCTACAATGAGCAGTTCTTC. Encoded protein: CASSQADSLADPYNEQFF.

This clone has more than one count but fewer than ten. V is TRBV28 and J is TRBJ1-4; D unclear. V dropped 5 bases and J dropped 5 bases, with 12 bases sitting between them. The CDR3 is 14 residues long. Germline V gene sequence: CDR1 MDHEN, CDR2 SYDVKM. The CDR3 sequence: CASSLPGNNEKLFF. The CDR3 DNA reads TGTGCCAGCAGTCTACCCGGGAACAATGAAAAACTGTTTTTT.

This clone was seen only a few times. The V and J genes are TRBV9 and TRBJ2-3; tentatively, D is TRBD2 (6 bases). V was clipped by 0 bases and J by 3 bases, with 11 bases between them. Germline V lookup: CDR1 SGDLS, CDR2 YYNGEE. The length of the CDR3 is 15 residues. The CDR3 protein is CASSVGASETDTQYF. The CDR3 nucleotides read TGTGCCAGCAGCGTAGGGGCTAGCGAAACAGATACGCAGTATTTT.